A selection of T cell receptor beta chains follows, all from one sample in a study of tumor and adjacent non-tumor tissue in lung cancer. MiXCR, run by TCRdb on the multiplex PCR reads, gives a single entry per CDR3 protein. Counted here are roughly 200,000 distinct CDR3 sequences, 70% to 75% occurring once; the ten biggest clones make up under 30%. Specimen: lung tumor tissue. All receptors derive from a man in his sixties with non-small cell lung cancer. Both conserved end residues are part of each CDR3. Each record gives: clone size, J gene, V gene, CDR3 protein. Where a row states a size, it is once, few, many or the class of an expanded clone; other rows omit it.

>.|TRBJ1-1|TRBV12-3/TRBV12-4
CASNSQAGMNTEAFF
>many|TRBJ2-2|TRBV11-2
CASSLATGSDTGELFF
>.|TRBJ1-3|TRBV12-3/TRBV12-4
CASSFWQGGDTIYF
>.|TRBJ2-2|TRBV20-1
CSVSMGQGNTGELFF
>.|TRBJ2-3|TRBV12-3/TRBV12-4
CANTPISTDMQYF
>.|TRBJ2-3|TRBV11-3
CASSLAQFGGTQYF
>.|TRBJ1-5|TRBV4-2
CASSQDAGSNQPQQF
>.|TRBJ2-1|TRBV11-2
CASSSAFYYEQIF
>.|TRBJ1-5|TRBV20-1
CSARDRGEDFQPQHF
>.|TRBJ2-1|TRBV20-1
CSARGACALEQFF
>.|TRBJ2-2|TRBV6-2/TRBV6-3
CVSSNSDTGELFF
>.|TRBJ2-1|TRBV5-1
CASSLWWSASHSYNEQFF
>few|TRBJ2-4|TRBV10-1
CASSESGGGNIQYF
>few|TRBJ1-6|TRBV6-5
CASSPGTVNSPLHF
>few|TRBJ2-5|TRBV5-4
CASSLGTAQQKTQYF
>.|TRBJ2-1|TRBV5-1
CASSPSLTGSSYNEQFF
>.|TRBJ2-1|TRBV29-1
CSVGASSYNVQLF
>.|TRBJ1-6|TRBV20-1
CSARAMVQGAHNPPPHF
>.|TRBJ1-6|TRBV20-1
CNANEPWGVEAPLQF
>.|TRBJ2-1|TRBV11-2
CASSSPGRRNEQFF
>.|TRBJ2-1|TRBV5-4
CASSLDPAYNGQFF
>few|TRBJ2-5|TRBV5-4
CASSPGGREEETQYF
>many|TRBJ1-2|TRBV20-1
CSASPQGGGGYGYTF
>.|TRBJ2-1|TRBV29-1
CSIVAGVVRNEQFF
>.|TRBJ1-3|TRBV11-3
CVSSLDESFLGNTIYF